This T cell receptor (beta chain) was retrieved from a study of T cells after yellow fever vaccination. The V gene end was trimmed by 4 bases and the J gene end by 4 bases; junction bases not matched to a gene: 5. Germline CDR1 reads SGHRS; CDR2 reads YFSETQ. The CDR3 consists of 14 residues. By 5'RACE template switching, TCR cDNA was produced, with a universal primer site and UMIs added in the process. TCRdb fed the 5' RACE reads into MiXCR, producing one record per CDR3 protein. The data hold more than 20,000 distinct CDR3 sequences, with approximately 5.2% observed a single time. Findings and caveats of the study: Some clonotypes, a small share, were shared between CD4 and CD8 compartments.

This clonotype was found many times. The TCR comes from a man aged 18 to 30 who received the YFV17D yellow fever vaccine. The rearrangement uses TRBV5-1 and TRBJ2-3; 8 bases map to TRBD1. Source: PBMCs, either bulk or a sorted T-cell subset (CD4+, CD8+, memory, or dextramer-sorted; not recorded which), taken about 41 days after the first yellow fever vaccination. CDR3 protein: CASSPGQAADTQYF. CDR3 DNA sequence: TGCGCCAGCAGCCCGGGACAGGCCGCAGATACGCAGTATTTT.